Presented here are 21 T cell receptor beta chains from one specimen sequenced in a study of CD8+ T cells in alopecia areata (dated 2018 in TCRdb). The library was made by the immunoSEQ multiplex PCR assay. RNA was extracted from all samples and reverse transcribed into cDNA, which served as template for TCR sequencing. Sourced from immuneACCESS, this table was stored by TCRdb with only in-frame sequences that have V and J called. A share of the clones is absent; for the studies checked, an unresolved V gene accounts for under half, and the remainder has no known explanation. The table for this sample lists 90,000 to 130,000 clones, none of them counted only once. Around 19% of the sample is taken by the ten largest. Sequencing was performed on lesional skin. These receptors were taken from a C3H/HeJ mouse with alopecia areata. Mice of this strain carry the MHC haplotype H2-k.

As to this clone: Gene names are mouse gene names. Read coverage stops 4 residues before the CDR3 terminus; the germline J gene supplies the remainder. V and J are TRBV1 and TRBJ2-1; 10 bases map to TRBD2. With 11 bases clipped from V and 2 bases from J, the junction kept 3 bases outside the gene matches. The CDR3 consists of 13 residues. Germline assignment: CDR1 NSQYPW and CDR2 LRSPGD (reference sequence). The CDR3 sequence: CTVGLGDYAEQFF. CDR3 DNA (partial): TGCACCGTAGGACTGGGGGACTATGCT. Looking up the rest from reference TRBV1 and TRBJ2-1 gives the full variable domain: VTLLEQNPRWRLVPRGQAVNLRCILKNSQYPWMSWYQQDLQKQLQWLFTLRSPGDKEVKSLPGADYLATRVTDTELRLQVANMSQGRTLYCTVGLGDYAEQFFGPGTRLTVL.

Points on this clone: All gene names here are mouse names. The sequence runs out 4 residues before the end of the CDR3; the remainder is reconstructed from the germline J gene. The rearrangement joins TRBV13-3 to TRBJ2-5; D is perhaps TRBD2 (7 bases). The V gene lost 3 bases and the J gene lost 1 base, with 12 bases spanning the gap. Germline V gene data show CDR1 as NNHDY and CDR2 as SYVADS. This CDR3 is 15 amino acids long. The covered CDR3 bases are TGTGCCAGCAGTGGGGGCTGGGGGCACCAAGAC. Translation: CASSGGWGHQD. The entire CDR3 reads CASSGGWGHQDTQYF. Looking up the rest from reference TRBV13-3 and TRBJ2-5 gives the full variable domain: EAAVTQSPRSKVAVTGGKVTLSCHQTNNHDYMYWYRQDTGHGLRLIHYSYVADSTEKGDIPDGYKASRPSQENFSLILELASLSQTAVYFCASSGGWGHQDTQYFGPGTRLLVL.

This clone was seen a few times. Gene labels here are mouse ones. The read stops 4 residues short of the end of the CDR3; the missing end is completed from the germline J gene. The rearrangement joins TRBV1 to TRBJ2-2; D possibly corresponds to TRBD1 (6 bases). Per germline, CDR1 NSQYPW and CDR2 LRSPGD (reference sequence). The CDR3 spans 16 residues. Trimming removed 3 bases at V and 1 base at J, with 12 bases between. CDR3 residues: CTCSAPRTVNTGQLYF. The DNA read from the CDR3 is TGCACCTGCAGTGCGCCGCGGACAGTAAACACCGGG.

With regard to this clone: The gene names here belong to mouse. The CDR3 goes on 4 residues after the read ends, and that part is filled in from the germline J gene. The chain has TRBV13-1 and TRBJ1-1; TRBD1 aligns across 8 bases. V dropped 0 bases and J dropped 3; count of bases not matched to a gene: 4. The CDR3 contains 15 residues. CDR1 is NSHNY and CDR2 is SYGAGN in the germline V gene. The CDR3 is CASSDAVQGDTEVFF. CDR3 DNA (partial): TGTGCCAGCAGTGATGCGGTACAGGGGGACACA.

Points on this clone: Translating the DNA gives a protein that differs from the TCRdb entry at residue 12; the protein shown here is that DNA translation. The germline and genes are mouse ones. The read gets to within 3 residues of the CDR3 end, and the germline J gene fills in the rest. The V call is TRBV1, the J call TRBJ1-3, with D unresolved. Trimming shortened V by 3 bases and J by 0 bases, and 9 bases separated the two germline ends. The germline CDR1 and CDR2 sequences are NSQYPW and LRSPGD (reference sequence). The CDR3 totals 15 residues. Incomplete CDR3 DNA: TGCACCTGCAGTGCCCAGACATTTTCTGGAAATACG. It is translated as CTCSAQTFSGNT. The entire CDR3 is CTCSAQTFSGNTLYF.

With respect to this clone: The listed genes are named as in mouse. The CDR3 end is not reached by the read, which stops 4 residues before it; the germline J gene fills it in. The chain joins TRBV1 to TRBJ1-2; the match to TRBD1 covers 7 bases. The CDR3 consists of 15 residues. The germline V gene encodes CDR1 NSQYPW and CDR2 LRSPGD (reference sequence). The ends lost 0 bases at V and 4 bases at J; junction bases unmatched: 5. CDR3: CTCSADTGAGSDYTF. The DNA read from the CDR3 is TGCACCTGCAGTGCAGATACAGGGGCGGGCTCC.

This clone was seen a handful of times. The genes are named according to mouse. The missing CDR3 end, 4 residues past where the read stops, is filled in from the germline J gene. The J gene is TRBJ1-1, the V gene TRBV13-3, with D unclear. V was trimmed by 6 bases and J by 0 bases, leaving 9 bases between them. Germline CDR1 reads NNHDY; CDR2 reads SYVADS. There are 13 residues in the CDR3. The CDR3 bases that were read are TGTGCCAGCAAAACAGCGACAAACACA. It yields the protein CASKTATNT. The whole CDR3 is CASKTATNTEVFF.

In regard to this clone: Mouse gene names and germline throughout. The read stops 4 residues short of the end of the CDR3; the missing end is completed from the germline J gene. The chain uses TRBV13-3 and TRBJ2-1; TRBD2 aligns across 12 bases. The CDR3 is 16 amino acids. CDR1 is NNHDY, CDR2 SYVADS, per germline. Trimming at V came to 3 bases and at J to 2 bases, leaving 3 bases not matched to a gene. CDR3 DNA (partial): TGTGCCAGCAGTGGACTGGGGGGGCGCGACTATGCT. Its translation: CASSGLGGRDYA. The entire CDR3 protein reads CASSGLGGRDYAEQFF.

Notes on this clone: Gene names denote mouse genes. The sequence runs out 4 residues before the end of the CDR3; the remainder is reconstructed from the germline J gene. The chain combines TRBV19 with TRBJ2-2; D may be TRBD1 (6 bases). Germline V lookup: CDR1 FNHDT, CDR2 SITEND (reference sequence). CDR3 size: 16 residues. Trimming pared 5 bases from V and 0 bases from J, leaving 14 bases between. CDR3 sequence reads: CASSIGQNANTGQLYF. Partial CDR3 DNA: TGTGCCAGCAGCATCGGACAGAATGCAAACACCGGG. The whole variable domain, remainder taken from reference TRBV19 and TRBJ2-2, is GGIITQTPKFLIGQEGQKLTLKCQQNFNHDTMYWYRQDSGKGLRLIYYSITENDLQKGDLSEGYDASREKKSSFSLTVTSAQKNEMAVFLCASSIGQNANTGQLYFGEGSKLTVL.

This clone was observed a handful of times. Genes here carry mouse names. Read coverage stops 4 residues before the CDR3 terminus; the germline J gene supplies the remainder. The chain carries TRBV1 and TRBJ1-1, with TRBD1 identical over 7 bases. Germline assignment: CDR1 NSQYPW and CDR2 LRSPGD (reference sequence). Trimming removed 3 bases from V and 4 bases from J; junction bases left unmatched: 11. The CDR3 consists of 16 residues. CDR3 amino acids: CTCSALTGAKGTEVFF. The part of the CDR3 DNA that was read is TGCACCTGCAGTGCCCTAACAGGGGCGAAGGGCACA.

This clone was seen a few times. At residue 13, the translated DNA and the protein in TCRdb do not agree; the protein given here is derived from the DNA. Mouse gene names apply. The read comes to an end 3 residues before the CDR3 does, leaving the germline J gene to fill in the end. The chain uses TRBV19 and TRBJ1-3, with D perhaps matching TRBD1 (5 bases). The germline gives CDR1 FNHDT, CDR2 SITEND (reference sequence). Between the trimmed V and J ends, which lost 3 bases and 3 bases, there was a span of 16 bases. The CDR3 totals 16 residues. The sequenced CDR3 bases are TGTGCCAGCAGTAATGGGGGGAAAGGGGTTGGAAATACG. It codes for CASSNGGKGVGNT. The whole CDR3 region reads CASSNGGKGVGNTLYF. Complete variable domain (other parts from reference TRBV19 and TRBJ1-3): GGIITQTPKFLIGQEGQKLTLKCQQNFNHDTMYWYRQDSGKGLRLIYYSITENDLQKGDLSEGYDASREKKSSFSLTVTSAQKNEMAVFLCASSNGGKGVGNTLYFGEGSRLIVV.

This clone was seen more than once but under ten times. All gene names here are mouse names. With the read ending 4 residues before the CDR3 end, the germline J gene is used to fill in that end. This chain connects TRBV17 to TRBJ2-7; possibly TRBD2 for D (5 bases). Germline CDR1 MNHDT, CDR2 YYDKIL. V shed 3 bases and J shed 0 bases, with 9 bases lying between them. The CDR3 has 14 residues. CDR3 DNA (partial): TGTGCTAGCAGTAGCGGACTTAGCTCCTAT. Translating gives CASSSGLSSY. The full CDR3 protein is CASSSGLSSYEQYF.

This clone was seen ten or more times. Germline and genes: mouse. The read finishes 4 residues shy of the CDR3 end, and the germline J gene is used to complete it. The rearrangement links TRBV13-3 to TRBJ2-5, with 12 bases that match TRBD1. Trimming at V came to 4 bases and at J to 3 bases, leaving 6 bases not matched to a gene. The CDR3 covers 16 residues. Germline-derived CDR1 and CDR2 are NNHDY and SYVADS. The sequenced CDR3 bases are TGTGCCAGCAGTCCGGGACAGGGGGCCGGACAAGAC. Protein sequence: CASSPGQGAGQD. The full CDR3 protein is CASSPGQGAGQDTQYF. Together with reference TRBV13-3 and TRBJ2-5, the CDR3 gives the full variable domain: EAAVTQSPRSKVAVTGGKVTLSCHQTNNHDYMYWYRQDTGHGLRLIHYSYVADSTEKGDIPDGYKASRPSQENFSLILELASLSQTAVYFCASSPGQGAGQDTQYFGPGTRLLVL.

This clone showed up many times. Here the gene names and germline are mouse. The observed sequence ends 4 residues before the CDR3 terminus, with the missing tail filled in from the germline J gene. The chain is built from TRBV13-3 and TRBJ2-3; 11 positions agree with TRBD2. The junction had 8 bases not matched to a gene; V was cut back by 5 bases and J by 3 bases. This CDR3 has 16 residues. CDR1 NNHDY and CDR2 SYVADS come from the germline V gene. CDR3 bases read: TGTGCCAGCAGGGAGGGGACTGGGGGCGACGCAGAA. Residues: CASREGTGGDAE. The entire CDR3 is CASREGTGGDAETLYF.

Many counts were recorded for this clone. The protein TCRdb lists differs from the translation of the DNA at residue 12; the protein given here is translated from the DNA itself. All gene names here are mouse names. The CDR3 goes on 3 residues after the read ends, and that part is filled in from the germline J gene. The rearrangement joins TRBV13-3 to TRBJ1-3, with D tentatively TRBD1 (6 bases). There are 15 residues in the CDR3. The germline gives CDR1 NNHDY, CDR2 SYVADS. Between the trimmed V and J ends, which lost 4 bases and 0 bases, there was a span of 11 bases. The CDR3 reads CASSQQGLSGNTLYF. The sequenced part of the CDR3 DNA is TGTGCCAGCAGTCAACAGGGCCTTTCTGGAAATACG. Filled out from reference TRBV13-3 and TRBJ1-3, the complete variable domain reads EAAVTQSPRSKVAVTGGKVTLSCHQTNNHDYMYWYRQDTGHGLRLIHYSYVADSTEKGDIPDGYKASRPSQENFSLILELASLSQTAVYFCASSQQGLSGNTLYFGEGSRLIVV.

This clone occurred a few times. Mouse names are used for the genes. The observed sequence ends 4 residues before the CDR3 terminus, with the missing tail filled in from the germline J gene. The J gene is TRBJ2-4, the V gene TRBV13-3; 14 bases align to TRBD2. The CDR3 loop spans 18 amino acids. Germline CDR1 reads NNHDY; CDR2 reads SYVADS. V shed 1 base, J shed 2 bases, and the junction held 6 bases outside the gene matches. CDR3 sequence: CASSDPGLGGRDQNTLYF. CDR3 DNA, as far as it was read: TGTGCCAGCAGTGATCCGGGACTGGGGGGGCGCGATCAAAAC.

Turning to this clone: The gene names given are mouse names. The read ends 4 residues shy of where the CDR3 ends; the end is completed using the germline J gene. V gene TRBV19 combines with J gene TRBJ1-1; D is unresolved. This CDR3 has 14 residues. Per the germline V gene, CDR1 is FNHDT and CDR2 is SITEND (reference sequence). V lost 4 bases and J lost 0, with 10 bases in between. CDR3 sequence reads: CASSPDTSNTEVFF. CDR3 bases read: TGTGCCAGCAGTCCCGACACCTCAAACACA.

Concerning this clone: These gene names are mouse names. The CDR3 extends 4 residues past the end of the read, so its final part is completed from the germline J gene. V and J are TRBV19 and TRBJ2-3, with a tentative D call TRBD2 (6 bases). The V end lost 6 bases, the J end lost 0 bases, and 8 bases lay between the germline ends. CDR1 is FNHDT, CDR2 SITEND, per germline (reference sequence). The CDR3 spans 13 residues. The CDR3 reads CASKLGSAETLYF. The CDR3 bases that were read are TGTGCCAGCAAACTGGGTAGTGCAGAA.

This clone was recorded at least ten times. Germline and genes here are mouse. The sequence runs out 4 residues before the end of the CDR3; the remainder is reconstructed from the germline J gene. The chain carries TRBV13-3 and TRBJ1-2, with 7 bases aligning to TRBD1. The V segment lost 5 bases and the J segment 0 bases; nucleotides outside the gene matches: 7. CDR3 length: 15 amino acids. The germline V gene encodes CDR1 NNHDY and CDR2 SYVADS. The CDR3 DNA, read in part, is TGTGCCAGCAGGCCTGGGACAGTTGCAAACTCC. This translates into CASRPGTVANS. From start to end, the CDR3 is CASRPGTVANSDYTF.

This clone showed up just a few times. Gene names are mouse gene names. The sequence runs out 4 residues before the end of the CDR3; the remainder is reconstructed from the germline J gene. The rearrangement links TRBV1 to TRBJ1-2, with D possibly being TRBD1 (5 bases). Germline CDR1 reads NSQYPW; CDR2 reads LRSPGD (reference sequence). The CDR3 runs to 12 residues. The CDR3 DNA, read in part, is TGCACCTGCAGTGCCGGCAGGGAC. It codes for CTCSAGRD. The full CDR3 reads CTCSAGRDDYTF.

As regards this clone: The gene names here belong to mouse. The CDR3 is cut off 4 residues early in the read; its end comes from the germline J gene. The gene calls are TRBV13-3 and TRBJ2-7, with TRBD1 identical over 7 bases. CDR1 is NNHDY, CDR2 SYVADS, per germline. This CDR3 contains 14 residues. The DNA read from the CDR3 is TGTGCCAGCAGTGAGAGGACAGGAAAATAT. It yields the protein CASSERTGKY. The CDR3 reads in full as CASSERTGKYEQYF.